The clone carrying this T cell receptor (beta chain) was found a few times. Its antigen remains unidentified. The data derive from a study of T cell repertoires in cytomegalovirus infection. The wider study: CMV epitopes, recently identified HLA-C-restricted and well-studied HLA-B-restricted, were used. Based on public TCR beta signatures, there were indications of CMV infection and of a matching HLA type.

TCRdb re-analysed the reads in MiXCR, keeping a single row per CDR3 protein. The data contain 550,000 to 700,000 distinct CDR3 sequences, under 45% of them seen just once; the ten biggest clones take up around 50%. V lost 0 bases and J lost 12, with 9 bases in between. The CDR3 extends over 12 amino acids. Study findings and constraints: CMV-specific TCR beta clonotypes restricted by HLA-C were the ones dominating the ex vivo response.

The V call is TRBV12-3 or TRBV12-4, the J call TRBJ2-1; D is unresolved. Here the sequenced sample was cultured PBMCs, taken from culture after CMV antigen stimulation. This clonotype was obtained from a human donor in good health (CMV status not recorded). Some clones in this sample may be carry-over from other donors' samples. CDR3 sequence (DNA): TGTGCCAGCAGTTTAGCCGACACCCGGCAGTTCTTC. Residues: CASSLADTRQFF.